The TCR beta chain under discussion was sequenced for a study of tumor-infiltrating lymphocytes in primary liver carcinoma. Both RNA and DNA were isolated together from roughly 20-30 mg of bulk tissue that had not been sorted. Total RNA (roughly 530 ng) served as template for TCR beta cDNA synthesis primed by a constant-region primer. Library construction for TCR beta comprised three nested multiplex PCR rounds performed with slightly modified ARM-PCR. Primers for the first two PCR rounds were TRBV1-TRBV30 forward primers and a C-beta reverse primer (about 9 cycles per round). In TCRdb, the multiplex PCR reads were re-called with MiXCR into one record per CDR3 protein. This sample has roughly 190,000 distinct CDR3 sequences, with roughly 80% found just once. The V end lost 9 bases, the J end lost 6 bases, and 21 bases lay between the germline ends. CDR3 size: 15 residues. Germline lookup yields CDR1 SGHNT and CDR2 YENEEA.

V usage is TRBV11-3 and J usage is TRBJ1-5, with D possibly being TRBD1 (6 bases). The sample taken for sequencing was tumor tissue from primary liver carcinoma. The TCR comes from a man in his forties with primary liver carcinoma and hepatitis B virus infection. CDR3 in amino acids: CARCLVLGAAQPQHF. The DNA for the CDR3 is TGTGCCAGGTGCTTAGTTCTGGGGGCGGCTCAGCCCCAGCATTTT.